One and the same sample provided the 31 T cell receptor beta chains below, sequenced in a study of spatial heterogeneity in lung cancer (dated by TCRdb to between 2017 and 2020). The paper's findings and limits, for the study overall: A correlation was observed between the number of expanded intratumoral alpha and beta TCRs and the tumor nonsynonymous mutation count.

The intended sense of this specimen's time point label: sample taken at primary tumor resection. Libraries were constructed by 5' RACE. These reads were obtained on a NextSeq 500. Using fastp trimming at Q25 and MiXCR clonotype assembly, TCRdb reanalyzed the public sequencing data and kept in-frame beta chains. Rows with one shared CDR3 protein collapse into an entry with the most common genes and DNA. In this sample the table shows tens of thousands of distinct CDR3 sequences, around 4.8% of which occur a single time. More than 8.5% of the sample belongs to the ten largest clones. Their antigen targets remain unknown. The source was lung tumor tissue, collected at surgery. These receptors came from a male donor with early-stage non-small cell lung cancer.

This clonotype is medium-sized in the sample. The chain has TRBV9 and TRBJ2-7; 8 bases fit TRBD1. The CDR3 has 14 amino acids. Germline V gene data show CDR1 as SGDLS and CDR2 as YYNGEE. Trimming removed 10 bases from V and 2 bases from J; junction bases left unmatched: 11. This CDR3 is CARPLDRAPYEQYF. The CDR3, as DNA: TGTGCCCGCCCTCTGGACAGGGCCCCCTACGAGCAGTACTTC.

This clonotype was observed many times. The rearrangement links TRBV11-2 to TRBJ2-5; 10 bases match TRBD2. J was trimmed by 6 bases and V by 1 base; bases with no gene match: 5. CDR3 length: 15 amino acids. Germline V gene lookup returns CDR1 SGHAT and CDR2 FQNNGV. The CDR3 sequence is CASSLAASGRQTQYF. CDR3 DNA sequence: TGTGCCAGCAGCTTAGCGGCTAGCGGGAGACAGACCCAGTACTTC.

This clonotype was seen at least ten times. V gene TRBV28 combines with J gene TRBJ1-6; D remains ambiguous. V gave up 2 bases and J gave up 0 bases, with 8 bases separating them. The V gene's germline CDR1 is MDHEN and CDR2 SYDVKM. The CDR3 runs 16 residues. This chain's CDR3 is CASSLPSGSYNSPLHF. The CDR3 region has the DNA TGTGCCAGCAGTTTACCCTCAGGCTCCTATAATTCACCCCTCCACTTT. The whole variable domain, remainder taken from reference TRBV28 and TRBJ1-6, is DVKVTQSSRYLVKRTGEKVFLECVQDMDHENMFWYRQDPGLGLRLIYFSYDVKMKEKGDIPEGYSVSREKKERFSLILESASTNQTSMYLCASSLPSGSYNSPLHFGNGTRLTVT.

The CDR3 loop reads CASPGVFPKNTGELFF. CDR3 nucleotide sequence: TGTGCCAGCCCTGGTGTTTTCCCTAAGAACACCGGGGAGCTGTTTTTT. The V gene is TRBV11-2, the J gene TRBJ2-2, with no clear D. Germline V lookup: CDR1 SGHAT, CDR2 FQNNGV. V shed 8 bases and J shed 1 base, with 17 bases lying between them. This CDR3 has 16 residues.

The table lists this clonotype with many counts. The chain combines TRBV6-2 or TRBV6-3 with TRBJ2-3, with 11 nucleotides matching TRBD2. CDR3 length equals 16 residues. The J segment lost 4 bases and the V segment lost 5 bases, leaving 8 bases of the junction unmatched. Germline loops: CDR1 MNHEY, CDR2 SVGEGT. The CDR3 protein is CASSTPGLAEPDTQYF. CDR3 coding DNA: TGTGCCAGCAGTACGCCGGGACTAGCGGAACCAGATACGCAGTATTTT.

V usage is TRBV20-1 and J usage is TRBJ2-1; TRBD1 might be the D (6 bases). The CDR3 loop spans 13 amino acids. Germline loops: CDR1 DFQATT, CDR2 SNEGSKA (reference sequence). Trimming removed 6 bases at V and 5 bases at J, with 14 bases between. CDR3: CSARDTQNNEQFF. The CDR3, as DNA: TGCAGTGCACGGGACACCCAAAACAATGAGCAGTTCTTC.

This chain links TRBV30 with TRBJ1-2, with D maybe TRBD1 (5 bases). This CDR3 is built from 14 residues. Germline loops: CDR1 GTSNPN, CDR2 SVGIG (reference sequence). Trimming removed 3 bases from V and 1 base from J, with 12 bases in between. The chain's CDR3 is CAWRWDRLNYGYTF. CDR3 nucleotides: TGTGCCTGGAGGTGGGACCGACTTAACTATGGCTACACCTTC.

The J gene is TRBJ2-7, the V gene TRBV2; D perhaps matches TRBD2 (6 bases). The germline gives CDR1 SNHLY, CDR2 FYNNEI. The CDR3 covers 13 residues. V was clipped by 7 bases and J by 0 bases, with 10 bases between them. CDR3 amino acids: CASTAGTSYEQYF. The CDR3 DNA follows: TGTGCCAGCACAGCGGGCACCTCCTACGAGCAGTACTTC.

This clonotype came up many times. The chain joins TRBV7-9 to TRBJ2-7, with D perhaps matching TRBD1 (6 bases). Germline assignment: CDR1 SEHNR and CDR2 FQNEAQ (reference sequence). Deletions cut 3 bases from V and 2 bases from J, with 11 bases between. The CDR3 totals 14 residues. DNA of the CDR3: TGTGCCAGCAGCTTCGGGACACCGCCCTACGAGCAGTACTTC. It yields the protein CASSFGTPPYEQYF.

This clonotype occurred many times. This chain connects TRBV27 to TRBJ1-4; 9 bases are shared with TRBD1. V trimming: 6 bases; J trimming: 7 bases; junction bases outside the gene matches: 6. This CDR3 comprises 14 residues. In germline, CDR1 is MNHEY, CDR2 SMNVEV (reference sequence). The CDR3 DNA sequence: TGTGCCAGCAGCATAAGACAGGGGGGTGAAAAACTGTTTTTT. Translated, it gives CASSIRQGGEKLFF.

This clonotype appeared many times. The J gene is TRBJ2-3, the V gene TRBV9; weak D call: TRBD1 (6 bases). Germline loops: CDR1 SGDLS, CDR2 YYNGEE. Trimming stripped 4 bases from V and 2 bases from J, with 23 bases between. CDR3 size: 18 residues. The CDR3: CASSPEPPGAVPTDTQYF. The CDR3 DNA reads as TGTGCCAGCAGCCCCGAACCCCCAGGGGCCGTACCCACAGATACGCAGTATTTT.

Many counts were recorded for this clonotype. The J gene is TRBJ2-5, the V gene TRBV29-1, with 12 bases identical to TRBD1. V gave up 5 bases and J gave up 4 bases; unmatched junction bases: 8. CDR3 length equals 15 residues. Germline assignment: CDR1 SQVTM and CDR2 ANQGSEA. The CDR3 coding sequence is TGCAGCGTTCTCCCGGGACAGGGGGCGAGAGAGACCCAGTACTTC. Protein product: CSVLPGQGARETQYF.

This clonotype was counted many times. This chain joins TRBV29-1 and TRBJ2-1; TRBD2 agrees at 11 bases. The CDR3 covers 12 residues. Trimming took 4 bases from V and 10 from J; bases not matched to a gene: 3. Germline CDR1 is SQVTM and CDR2 is ANQGSEA. CDR3 sequence: CSVVSGRGEQFF. CDR3 in DNA: TGCAGCGTTGTTAGCGGGAGGGGAGAGCAGTTCTTC.

This clonotype was seen at least ten times. The chain employs TRBV18 and TRBJ1-2; no definite D call. The CDR3 covers 12 residues. Germline V gene sequence: CDR1 KGHSH, CDR2 LQKENI. Trimming shortened V by 9 bases and J by 2 bases, and 10 bases separated the two germline ends. The CDR3 bases are TGTGCCAGTAGCGACGCGAACTATGGCTACACCTTC. Amino acids: CASSDANYGYTF.

This clonotype was detected many times. This chain joins TRBV27 and TRBJ2-7; weak D call: TRBD2 (5 bases). CDR1 MNHEY and CDR2 SMNVEV come from the germline V gene (reference sequence). Trimming took off 5 bases at V and 2 bases at J, with 16 bases between the two ends. The CDR3 runs to 15 residues. Here the CDR3 reads CASSRPGVAAYEQYF. The CDR3, as DNA: TGTGCCAGCAGTCGCCCCGGGGTCGCCGCCTACGAGCAGTACTTC.

In this sample, this clonotype turned up many times. The rearrangement uses TRBV29-1 and TRBJ2-1, with D unclear. The CDR3 runs 11 residues. The V and J ends lost 4 bases and 6 bases respectively, with 7 bases between them. Germline-derived CDR1 and CDR2 are SQVTM and ANQGSEA. The chain's CDR3 is CSVGSGNEQFF. CDR3 bases: TGCAGCGTTGGGTCCGGCAATGAGCAGTTCTTC.

This clonotype showed up many times. The rearrangement joins TRBV20-1 to TRBJ2-7, with TRBD2 matching 9 bases. CDR3 length equals 19 residues. In germline, CDR1 is DFQATT, CDR2 SNEGSKA (reference sequence). The J segment lost 6 bases and the V segment lost 2 bases, leaving 23 bases of the junction unmatched. The DNA of the CDR3 is TGCAGTGCTAGAATACGAGAAGCGGGAGGCCCCGCATCCCGTCCCGAGCAGTACTTC. This translates into CSARIREAGGPASRPEQYF.

Many counts were recorded for this clonotype. The chain carries TRBV9 and TRBJ1-4; 7 bases are a match to TRBD1. The germline gives CDR1 SGDLS, CDR2 YYNGEE. V was pared by 3 bases and J by 5 bases, with 4 bases of the junction left unmatched. CDR3 size: 14 residues. CDR3 nucleotide sequence: TGTGCCAGCAGCGAAGGGACAGCAAATGAAAAACTGTTTTTT. As protein: CASSEGTANEKLFF.

Regarding this clonotype: Its ends do not fully match the called genes, so a read error is possible. This sequence joins TRBV19 and TRBJ2-1; D remains unclear. The CDR3 sequence is 14 residues long. The germline V gene encodes CDR1 LNHDA and CDR2 SQIVND (reference sequence). The CDR3 loop is CASSLDASINEQFF. The CDR3 nucleotides are TGTGCCAGTAGTTTAGACGCGAGCATCAATGAGCAGTTCTTC.

This clonotype has more than one count but fewer than ten. This chain joins TRBV10-3 and TRBJ2-2, with D hard to call. Looked up from germline, CDR1 is ENHRY and CDR2 is SYGVKD. Trimming took 4 bases from V and 6 from J, leaving 9 bases between them. There are 13 residues in the CDR3. Written as DNA, the CDR3 is TGTGCCATCAGTGCTCCAGCATCCGGGGAGCTGTTTTTT. Its protein is CAISAPASGELFF.

In this sample, this clonotype turned up many times. V is TRBV14 and J is TRBJ1-4; 8 nucleotides align to TRBD1. Unmatched junction bases numbered 10, after V lost 4 bases and J lost 6 bases. CDR3 size: 16 residues. Germline assignment: CDR1 SGHDN and CDR2 FVKESK. CDR3 sequence (DNA): TGTGCCAGCAGCCGTTTGGCCCCGGGACAGGATGAAAAACTGTTTTTT. As protein: CASSRLAPGQDEKLFF.

This clonotype showed up many times. This chain joins TRBV5-1 and TRBJ1-2; D not resolved. The V end was cut by 2 bases, the J end by 0 bases, with 5 bases between. The CDR3 extends over 13 amino acids. Germline loops: CDR1 SGHRS, CDR2 YFSETQ. CDR3 coding DNA: TGCGCCAGCAGCTTAATGACTAACTATGGCTACACCTTC. Protein product: CASSLMTNYGYTF. The full variable domain, completed using reference TRBV5-1 and TRBJ1-2, is KAGVTQTPRYLIKTRGQQVTLSCSPISGHRSVSWYQQTPGQGLQFLFEYFSETQRNKGNFPGRFSGRQFSNSRSEMNVSTLELGDSALYLCASSLMTNYGYTFGSGTRLTVV.

This clonotype occurred a few times. CDR3 sequence: CASSLEGSYNSPLHF. The CDR3, as DNA: TGTGCCAGCAGCTTAGAAGGGTCCTATAATTCACCCCTCCACTTT. This sequence joins TRBV11-1 and TRBJ1-6; D not certain. This CDR3 is 15 amino acids long. Germline CDR1 SGHAT, CDR2 FQDESV (reference sequence). V was trimmed by 1 base and J by 1 base, leaving 5 bases between them.

This clonotype was seen many times. J is TRBJ2-3 and V is TRBV18; D is possibly TRBD2 (5 bases). The CDR3 is 15 residues long. Germline assignment: CDR1 KGHSH and CDR2 LQKENI. V was clipped by 6 bases and J by 2 bases, with 15 bases between them. CDR3 coding DNA: TGTGCCAGCTCTGGGGTTGAGGGATCCACAGATACGCAGTATTTT. It yields the protein CASSGVEGSTDTQYF. Full variable domain (rest looked up from reference TRBV18 and TRBJ2-3): NAGVMQNPRHLVRRRGQEARLRCSPMKGHSHVYWYRQLPEEGLKFMVYLQKENIIDESGMPKERFSAEFPKEGPSILRIQQVVRGDSAAYFCASSGVEGSTDTQYFGPGTRLTVL.

This clonotype was counted between two and nine times. The chain employs TRBV30 and TRBJ1-4; no firm D call. Per germline, CDR1 GTSNPN and CDR2 SVGIG (reference sequence). The CDR3 has 15 residues. Trimming cost V 3 bases and J 6 bases, with 17 bases left between them. CDR3 residues: CAWRFGIRADEKLFF. The CDR3 DNA is TGTGCCTGGAGGTTCGGTATCCGGGCGGATGAAAAACTGTTTTTT.

Many counts were recorded for this clonotype. CDR3 sequence (DNA): TGTGCCAGCAGCTTAGGACAGCTAGCCAATAACTATGGCTACACCTTC. Protein product: CASSLGQLANNYGYTF. J is TRBJ1-2 and V is TRBV7-2, with D possibly TRBD1 on 5 matching bases. Per the germline V gene, CDR1 is SGHTA and CDR2 is FQGNSA. The CDR3 consists of 16 residues. The V gene lost 1 base and the J gene lost 1 base, with 13 bases spanning the gap.

Turning to this clonotype: This may stem from a read error, because a much larger clone lies one nucleotide away. Likely a read error: the CDR3 ends without its conserved phenylalanine or tryptophan. The chain couples TRBV28 to TRBJ2-3; 11 positions match TRBD2. The CDR3 sequence is 14 residues long. The junction had 6 bases not matched to a gene; V was cut back by 7 bases and J by 6 bases. The V gene's germline CDR1 is MDHEN and CDR2 SYDVKM. In nucleotides, the CDR3 is TGTGCCAGCAATAGCGGGAGGGCCATCGATACGCAGTATTCT. It is translated as CASNSGRAIDTQYS.

This clonotype was observed at least ten times. The chain couples TRBV20-1 to TRBJ2-7; D is undetermined. The germline V and J ends were trimmed by 1 base and 5 bases, with 9 bases remaining between them. The CDR3 length is 12 residues. CDR1 is DFQATT, CDR2 SNEGSKA, per germline (reference sequence). DNA for the CDR3: TGCAGTGCTAGAGTCAGCCGGGACGAGCAGTACTTC. Its translation: CSARVSRDEQYF.

This clonotype is medium-sized in the sample. The chain carries TRBV6-2 or TRBV6-3 and TRBJ1-5, with 8 positions matching TRBD1. Germline CDR1 reads MNHEY; CDR2 reads SVGEGT. With V trimmed by 5 bases and J by 5 bases, 17 bases remained unmatched. This CDR3 has 18 residues. For the CDR3, the DNA is TGTGCCAGCAGTCACGACTACCCCAGGGGGCGCAGGTATCAGCCCCAGCATTTT. Protein product: CASSHDYPRGRRYQPQHF.

At least ten counts were recorded for this clonotype. The V call is TRBV24-1, the J call TRBJ1-5; D unresolved. This CDR3 spans 15 amino acids. Per germline, CDR1 KGHDR and CDR2 SFDVKD. V lost 4 bases and J 1 base, leaving 10 bases between the germline ends. CDR3 in amino acids: CATSESSGSNQPQHF. As DNA, the CDR3 is TGTGCCACCAGTGAAAGCTCCGGGAGCAATCAGCCCCAGCATTTT.

This clonotype was found a few times. The rearrangement joins TRBV2 to TRBJ1-2; D is undetermined. CDR1 SNHLY and CDR2 FYNNEI come from the germline V gene. The V end was cut by 1 base, the J end by 2 bases, with 14 bases between. The CDR3 spans 16 residues. This CDR3 reads CASSEGGRRNNYGYTF. The CDR3 region has the DNA TGTGCCAGCAGTGAAGGGGGAAGACGGAACAACTATGGCTACACCTTC.